One T cell receptor (beta chain) is described in this entry. Study members were between roughly 18 and 90 years old and lived in some 26 US regions. Method: immunoSEQ multiplex PCR; TCRdb's copy keeps in-frame clones and lacks some. The sample holds a few hundred thousand clones, 80% to 90% seen once. The data originate from a study of blood T cell repertoires in COVID-19. Turning to the study itself: Cohort 3 donors were reported recovered after two negative PCRs, clearance, or symptom resolution.

This CDR3 region has 11 residues. Deletions cut 4 bases from V and 1 base from J, with 4 bases between. The germline V gene has CDR1 SQVTM and CDR2 ANQGSEA. Sequenced: PBMCs or T cells enriched from blood (not recorded which). This receptor was identified in a man aged 25 to 45 in a cohort exposed to, infected with or recovered from COVID-19 (not recorded which). The chain recombines TRBV29-1 with TRBJ1-1; D is uncertain. The CDR3 DNA reads as TGCAGCGTTGGGCCGAACACTGAAGCTTTCTTT. This codes for CSVGPNTEAFF.